These 17 T cell receptor beta chains were sequenced from one sample in a study of blood T cell repertoires in COVID-19. The method was immunoSEQ multiplex PCR; TCRdb's version includes in-frame clones alone and lacks a portion of them. The table has some 320,000 clones, about 89% seen once. Sequenced input: PBMCs or T cells enriched from blood (not recorded which). These receptors were taken from a man between 60 and 75 years old who had recovered from COVID-19.

This chain joins TRBV28 and TRBJ2-5, with a weak D call TRBD2 (6 bases). This CDR3 region has 13 residues. Germline V gives CDR1 MDHEN, CDR2 SYDVKM. The V and J ends lost 3 bases and 1 base respectively, with 6 bases between them. CDR3 residues: CASSLGGQETQYF. As DNA, the CDR3 is TGTGCCAGCAGTTTGGGGGGCCAAGAGACCCAGTACTTC.

The chain joins TRBV7-8 to TRBJ1-2; TRBD1 matches at 10 bases. The junction had 13 bases not matched to a gene; V was cut back by 2 bases and J by 10 bases. The CDR3 has 16 amino acids. Germline assignment: CDR1 SGHVS and CDR2 FQNEAQ. This CDR3 is CASSLLEGGTGAVYTF. Here the CDR3 DNA reads TGTGCCAGCAGCTTACTCGAAGGGGGGACAGGGGCGGTCTACACCTTC.

This clone was recorded a few times. The V and J genes are TRBV24-1 and TRBJ2-3; no firm D call. This CDR3 has 15 amino acids. V shed 2 bases and J shed 4 bases, with 12 bases lying between them. Germline CDR1 KGHDR, CDR2 SFDVKD. Written as DNA, the CDR3 is TGTGCCACCAGTGATTCGCGAGGTAGCCCAGATACGCAGTATTTT. Protein sequence: CATSDSRGSPDTQYF.

The V and J genes are TRBV14 and TRBJ2-2; 8 bases fit TRBD2. Germline V gene data show CDR1 as SGHDN and CDR2 as FVKESK. V trimming: 2 bases; J trimming: 2 bases; junction bases outside the gene matches: 7. The CDR3 has 17 residues. In DNA, the CDR3 is TGTGCCAGCAGCCAACTCGGGACTAGGGGCAACACCGGGGAGCTGTTTTTT. This translates into CASSQLGTRGNTGELFF.

This clone occurred once. The chain uses TRBV6-5 and TRBJ1-1; the match to TRBD1 covers 8 bases. Trimming removed 4 bases from V and 4 bases from J; junction bases left unmatched: 2. The CDR3 sequence is 13 residues long. In germline, CDR1 is MNHEY, CDR2 SVGAGI. CDR3 DNA sequence: TGTGCCAGCAGTTGGCAGGGGGCCACTGAAGCTTTCTTT. Its translation: CASSWQGATEAFF.

This chain links TRBV28 with TRBJ1-1; D is unclear. Germline assignment: CDR1 MDHEN and CDR2 SYDVKM. Trimming pared 2 bases from V and 3 bases from J, leaving 19 bases between. This CDR3 spans 17 amino acids. The CDR3 sequence: CASSLASRVGRDTEAFF. DNA for the CDR3: TGTGCCAGCAGTTTAGCTTCCCGGGTAGGGAGGGACACTGAAGCTTTCTTT.

Written as DNA, the CDR3 is TGTGCCAGCAGACCCGGGACAGGGGGCGTTGGCACCGGGGAGCTGTTTTTT. This translates into CASRPGTGGVGTGELFF. The chain combines TRBV7-9 with TRBJ2-2, with 12 positions matching TRBD1. The CDR3 has 17 amino acids. Germline-derived CDR1 and CDR2 are SEHNR and FQNEAQ (reference sequence). The junction had 9 bases not matched to a gene; V was cut back by 6 bases and J by 4 bases.

This chain joins TRBV21-1 and TRBJ2-7; the listed D gene, TRBD2, was not tested against the DNA. TRBV21-1 is termed a pseudogene. The CDR3 totals 13 residues. The CDR3 sequence is CASSKHLTYEQYF. In DNA form, the CDR3 reads TGTGCCAGCAGCAAACACCTAACCTACGAGCAGTACTTC.

V usage is TRBV18 and J usage is TRBJ1-5; D is perhaps TRBD1 (5 bases). Germline loops: CDR1 KGHSH, CDR2 LQKENI. The CDR3 sequence is 15 residues long. Trimming shortened V by 6 bases and J by 9 bases, and 21 bases separated the two germline ends. CDR3 bases: TGTGCCAGCTCCGTCCAGGGACCCCAAGCGGGGCCCCAGCATTTT. Amino acid sequence: CASSVQGPQAGPQHF.

The CDR3 nucleotides read TGTGCCAGCAGCACCCCCAGGGGCAACTATGGCTACACCTTC. Protein: CASSTPRGNYGYTF. The gene calls are TRBV7-2 and TRBJ1-2; D perhaps matches TRBD1 (6 bases). Per the germline V gene, CDR1 is SGHTA and CDR2 is FQGNSA. CDR3 length: 14 amino acids. With 5 bases removed from V and 2 bases from J, the gap between germline ends came to 12 bases.

The chain uses TRBV9 and TRBJ2-1; 9 bases line up with TRBD2. The CDR3 is 16 amino acids. Germline CDR1 reads SGDLS; CDR2 reads YYNGEE. Germline trimming cut 0 bases from V and 4 bases from J; bases unmatched to any gene: 5. The CDR3 spells CASSVVGLAGYNEQFF. The CDR3, as DNA: TGTGCCAGCAGCGTAGTAGGCCTAGCGGGGTACAATGAGCAGTTCTTC.

In DNA, the CDR3 is TGCGCCAGCAGCCGCGGACTAGCGAAGATCTACGAGCAGTACTTC. This codes for CASSRGLAKIYEQYF. The V and J genes are TRBV5-1 and TRBJ2-7; TRBD2 aligns across 9 bases. V shed 4 bases, J shed 3 bases, and the junction held 8 bases outside the gene matches. The CDR3 is 15 residues long. Germline CDR1 is SGHRS and CDR2 is YFSETQ.

This clone was observed a single time. The CDR3: CASSLSVQETQYF. The CDR3 DNA sequence: TGCGCCAGCAGCTTGTCAGTTCAAGAGACCCAGTACTTC. This chain joins TRBV5-1 and TRBJ2-5; no clear D gene. V lost 1 base and J 2 bases, leaving 6 bases between the germline ends. The germline CDR1 and CDR2 sequences are SGHRS and YFSETQ. The CDR3 loop spans 13 amino acids.

V gene TRBV6-1 combines with J gene TRBJ1-5; 9 positions match TRBD1. The CDR3 has 19 amino acids. J lost 2 bases, V lost 3 bases, and 14 bases had no gene match. The germline V gene has CDR1 MNHNS and CDR2 SASEGT. CDR3 protein: CASSEVRDRVGFGNQPQHF. The CDR3 region has the DNA TGTGCCAGCAGTGAGGTCCGGGACAGGGTGGGATTTGGCAATCAGCCCCAGCATTTT.

This rearrangement joins TRBV19 to TRBJ1-5; TRBD1 matches 7 bases. The CDR3 contains 16 residues. Germline V gives CDR1 LNHDA, CDR2 SQIVND (reference sequence). V trimming: 5 bases; J trimming: 6 bases; junction bases outside the gene matches: 13. This CDR3 is CASSSPRTGASQPQHF. CDR3 sequence (DNA): TGTGCCAGTAGTTCTCCACGGACAGGCGCCAGTCAGCCCCAGCATTTT.

The rearrangement joins TRBV7-2 to TRBJ2-2, with D unclear. This CDR3 is built from 15 residues. Germline V lookup: CDR1 SGHTA, CDR2 FQGNSA. The germline V and J ends were trimmed by 1 base and 1 base, with 7 bases remaining between them. CDR3 amino acids: CASSLVYWNTGELFF. The CDR3, as DNA: TGTGCCAGCAGCTTAGTTTACTGGAACACCGGGGAGCTGTTTTTT.

V and J are TRBV9 and TRBJ2-1, with 7 bases fitting TRBD2. CDR3 length: 15 amino acids. Trimming took 4 bases from V and 8 from J; bases not matched to a gene: 12. Germline V gene sequence: CDR1 SGDLS, CDR2 YYNGEE. CDR3: CASSPRGEVGYEQFF. CDR3 DNA sequence: TGTGCCAGCAGCCCTCGGGGGGAGGTAGGCTATGAGCAGTTCTTC.